A single sample gave rise to the 20 T cell receptor beta chains below, sequenced in a study of yellow fever vaccine responses in identical twins. One entry per CDR3 protein, called by TCRdb with MiXCR from the RT-PCR reads. Of 4,500 to 5,000 distinct CDR3 sequences listed, just over 70% are singletons. The starting material was T cells from blood (PBMCs), unsorted or a sorted subset (not recorded which), obtained before or after yellow fever vaccination (not recorded which). The source is a woman in her late teens or twenties who received the yellow fever vaccine.

This clonotype was seen a handful of times. The CDR3 DNA reads as TGTGCCACCAGCAGAGACAGGGGGAACTATGGCTACACCTTC. It encodes CATSRDRGNYGYTF. The chain combines TRBV15 with TRBJ1-2; 7 bases are shared with TRBD1. Germline V gene lookup returns CDR1 LNHNV and CDR2 YYDKDF (reference sequence). The ends lost 0 bases at V and 2 bases at J; junction bases unmatched: 0. The CDR3 length is 14 residues. The whole variable domain, remainder taken from reference TRBV15 and TRBJ1-2, is DAMVIQNPRYQVTQFGKPVTLSCSQTLNHNVMYWYQQKSSQAPKLLFHYYDKDFNNEADTPDNFQSRRPNTSFCFLDIRSPGLGDTAMYLCATSRDRGNYGYTFGSGTRLTVV.

This clonotype appeared a single time. CDR3: CASSLGNYEQYF. CDR3 nucleotides: TGTGCCAGCAGCTTAGGAAACTACGAGCAGTACTTC. The chain employs TRBV11-3 and TRBJ2-7, with D unclear. Germline lookup yields CDR1 SGHNT and CDR2 YENEEA. V shed 1 base and J shed 3 bases, with 4 bases lying between them. The CDR3 loop spans 12 amino acids.

The chain recombines TRBV29-1 with TRBJ1-2, with 10 bases identical to TRBD1. J gave up 8 bases and V 4 bases, and 4 bases lay outside the gene matches. Germline V gene lookup returns CDR1 SQVTM and CDR2 ANQGSEA. This CDR3 is built from 12 residues. The CDR3, as DNA: TGCAGCGTTGGACAGGGGGCGGACGGCTACACCTTC. Encoded protein: CSVGQGADGYTF. Variable domain in full (rest from reference TRBV29-1 and TRBJ1-2): SAVISQKPSRDICQRGTSLTIQCQVDSQVTMMFWYRQQPGQSLTLIATANQGSEATYESGFVIDKFPISRPNLTFSTLTVSNMSPEDSSIYLCSVGQGADGYTFGSGTRLTVV.

V usage is TRBV10-3 and J usage is TRBJ2-7; 7 bases agree with TRBD1. V shed 4 bases and J 5 bases; nucleotides not matched to a gene: 8. Germline values: CDR1 ENHRY, CDR2 SYGVKD. This CDR3 contains 14 residues. The DNA for the CDR3 is TGTGCCATCAGTGCAGACAGGGTGTTAGACGAGCAGTACTTC. Its protein is CAISADRVLDEQYF.

This clonotype was seen a few times. This chain uses TRBV10-1 with TRBJ1-5; the D is unclear. V was trimmed by 7 bases and J by 6 bases, leaving 10 bases between them. This CDR3 is built from 12 residues. Looked up from germline, CDR1 is WNHNN and CDR2 is SYGVQD (reference sequence). CDR3 in DNA: TGCGCCAGCATTCAGGTCTGTCAGCCCCAGCATTTT. Encoded protein: CASIQVCQPQHF.

The J gene is TRBJ1-2, the V gene TRBV28; 7 bases are shared with TRBD1. The CDR3 runs 16 residues. The germline V gene encodes CDR1 MDHEN and CDR2 SYDVKM. Trimming cost V 0 bases and J 0 bases; bases outside gene matches: 4. In DNA, the CDR3 is TGTGCCAGCAGTTTATGGGGCAGGGGGGCTAACTATGGCTACACCTTC. Encoded protein: CASSLWGRGANYGYTF.

This chain links TRBV13 with TRBJ2-5; TRBD1 might be the D (5 bases). The germline V gene has CDR1 PRHDT and CDR2 FYEKMQ (reference sequence). This CDR3 is built from 15 residues. Deletions cut 1 base from V and 5 bases from J, with 14 bases between. The CDR3 DNA reads TGTGCCAGCAGCTTAGAACAGGCCCCCGTGGAGACCCAGTACTTC. Encoded protein: CASSLEQAPVETQYF.

The chain employs TRBV13 and TRBJ2-2, with no clear D. Germline loops: CDR1 PRHDT, CDR2 FYEKMQ (reference sequence). The CDR3 is 15 residues long. Trimming took 8 bases from V and 0 from J, leaving 13 bases between them. This CDR3 reads CASQSKGANTGELFF. The CDR3, as DNA: TGTGCCAGCCAATCGAAAGGAGCGAACACCGGGGAGCTGTTTTTT.

The chain couples TRBV20-1 to TRBJ2-3; the D gene is possibly TRBD1 (6 bases). The length of the CDR3 is 13 residues. V was clipped by 3 bases and J by 0 bases, with 7 bases between them. CDR1 and CDR2 (germline): DFQATT, SNEGSKA (reference sequence). The chain's CDR3 is CSARGASTDTQYF. CDR3 DNA sequence: TGCAGTGCTAGGGGGGCAAGCACAGATACGCAGTATTTT.

The sample holds a few counts of this clonotype. The chain employs TRBV29-1 and TRBJ2-5; D remains ambiguous. The CDR3 is 12 amino acids. Germline V gives CDR1 SQVTM, CDR2 ANQGSEA. V was clipped by 0 bases and J by 5 bases, with 7 bases between them. The CDR3 is CSVEEPRETQYF. CDR3 in DNA: TGCAGCGTTGAAGAGCCTCGGGAGACCCAGTACTTC. The full variable domain, rest sourced from reference TRBV29-1 and TRBJ2-5, is SAVISQKPSRDICQRGTSLTIQCQVDSQVTMMFWYRQQPGQSLTLIATANQGSEATYESGFVIDKFPISRPNLTFSTLTVSNMSPEDSSIYLCSVEEPRETQYFGPGTRLLVL.

Only one count was recorded for this clonotype. The chain carries TRBV13 and TRBJ2-1; possible D gene TRBD1, 6 bases. This CDR3 has 16 amino acids. Germline V gives CDR1 PRHDT, CDR2 FYEKMQ (reference sequence). V lost 6 bases and J lost 7, with 22 bases in between. In nucleotides, the CDR3 is TGTGCCAGCAGGAGGGAGCTAGCAGGGGTCAAGAATGAGCAGTTCTTC. Translating it yields CASRRELAGVKNEQFF.

This clonotype was detected only once. This chain joins TRBV6-5 and TRBJ1-1; D may be TRBD1 (6 bases). Between the trimmed V and J ends, which lost 2 bases and 0 bases, there was a span of 7 bases. From germline, CDR1 is MNHEY and CDR2 SVGAGI. The CDR3 loop spans 14 amino acids. CDR3 bases: TGTGCCAGCAGTTACCGGACAGTGAACACTGAAGCTTTCTTT. It yields the protein CASSYRTVNTEAFF.

This clonotype was observed a handful of times. The chain has TRBV23-1 and TRBJ2-1, with D unclear. TRBV23-1 belongs to the ORF category, with a function that is uncertain. The CDR3 loop spans 13 amino acids. The V end was cut by 5 bases, the J end by 3 bases, with 8 bases between. The CDR3 here is CASSYCLYNEQFF. Here the CDR3 DNA reads TGCGCCAGCAGTTATTGTCTCTACAATGAGCAGTTCTTC.

This chain connects TRBV2 to TRBJ2-1; D possibly corresponds to TRBD2 (6 bases). Trimming took off 6 bases at V and 10 bases at J, with 16 bases between the two ends. Per the germline V gene, CDR1 is SNHLY and CDR2 is FYNNEI. The length of the CDR3 is 13 residues. DNA of the CDR3: TGTGCCAGCAGCGCCAACCCGACTAGGGAGCAGTTCTTC. This encodes CASSANPTREQFF.

The chain employs TRBV4-1 and TRBJ2-5; the D is unclear. CDR3 length: 13 amino acids. V lost 2 bases and J lost 4, with 8 bases in between. The V gene's germline CDR1 is MGHRA and CDR2 YSYEKL. In DNA, the CDR3 is TGCGCCAGCAGCCAATCCCTGGGAGAGACCCAGTACTTC. Amino acid sequence: CASSQSLGETQYF.

The V and J genes are TRBV5-1 and TRBJ2-1, with 12 bases fitting TRBD2. J gave up 9 bases and V 4 bases, and 11 bases lay outside the gene matches. CDR1 SGHRS and CDR2 YFSETQ come from the germline V gene. The CDR3 extends over 16 amino acids. The CDR3 spells CASSPLTSGSLGEQFF. CDR3 nucleotides: TGCGCCAGCAGCCCCTTGACTAGCGGGAGTCTAGGTGAGCAGTTCTTC.

V usage is TRBV29-1 and J usage is TRBJ2-7; 9 positions match TRBD1. Germline CDR1 is SQVTM and CDR2 is ANQGSEA. This CDR3 has 13 amino acids. V was clipped by 4 bases and J by 3 bases; unmatched bases: 4. As DNA, the CDR3 is TGCAGCGTTGTCGGGACAGGGATCTACGAGCAGTACTTC. Translated, it gives CSVVGTGIYEQYF.

The chain links TRBV14 to TRBJ2-4; the match to TRBD1 covers 8 bases. With 4 bases clipped from V and 1 base from J, the junction kept 6 bases outside the gene matches. CDR1 and CDR2 from the germline V gene are SGHDN and FVKESK. The CDR3 loop spans 16 amino acids. The CDR3 is CASSPAQGAAKNIQYF. DNA for the CDR3: TGTGCCAGCAGCCCGGCTCAGGGGGCGGCCAAAAACATTCAGTACTTC.

The chain recombines TRBV6-5 with TRBJ2-3; maybe TRBD1 (5 bases). Per germline, CDR1 MNHEY and CDR2 SVGAGI. The CDR3 runs 15 residues. The V end was cut by 4 bases, the J end by 2 bases, with 13 bases between. DNA for the CDR3: TGTGCCAGCAGTTTGTTAAGGGGCCACACAGATACGCAGTATTTT. Translated: CASSLLRGHTDTQYF.

This clonotype has a handful of counts. The V call is TRBV9, the J call TRBJ1-1; 8 nucleotides match TRBD1. The V and J ends lost 4 bases and 5 bases, in that order; junction bases with no gene match: 10. The length of the CDR3 is 15 residues. Looked up from germline, CDR1 is SGDLS and CDR2 is YYNGEE. The CDR3 loop reads CASSPRGTGGTEAFF. The CDR3 DNA is TGTGCCAGCAGCCCTAGGGGGACAGGCGGAACTGAAGCTTTCTTT.